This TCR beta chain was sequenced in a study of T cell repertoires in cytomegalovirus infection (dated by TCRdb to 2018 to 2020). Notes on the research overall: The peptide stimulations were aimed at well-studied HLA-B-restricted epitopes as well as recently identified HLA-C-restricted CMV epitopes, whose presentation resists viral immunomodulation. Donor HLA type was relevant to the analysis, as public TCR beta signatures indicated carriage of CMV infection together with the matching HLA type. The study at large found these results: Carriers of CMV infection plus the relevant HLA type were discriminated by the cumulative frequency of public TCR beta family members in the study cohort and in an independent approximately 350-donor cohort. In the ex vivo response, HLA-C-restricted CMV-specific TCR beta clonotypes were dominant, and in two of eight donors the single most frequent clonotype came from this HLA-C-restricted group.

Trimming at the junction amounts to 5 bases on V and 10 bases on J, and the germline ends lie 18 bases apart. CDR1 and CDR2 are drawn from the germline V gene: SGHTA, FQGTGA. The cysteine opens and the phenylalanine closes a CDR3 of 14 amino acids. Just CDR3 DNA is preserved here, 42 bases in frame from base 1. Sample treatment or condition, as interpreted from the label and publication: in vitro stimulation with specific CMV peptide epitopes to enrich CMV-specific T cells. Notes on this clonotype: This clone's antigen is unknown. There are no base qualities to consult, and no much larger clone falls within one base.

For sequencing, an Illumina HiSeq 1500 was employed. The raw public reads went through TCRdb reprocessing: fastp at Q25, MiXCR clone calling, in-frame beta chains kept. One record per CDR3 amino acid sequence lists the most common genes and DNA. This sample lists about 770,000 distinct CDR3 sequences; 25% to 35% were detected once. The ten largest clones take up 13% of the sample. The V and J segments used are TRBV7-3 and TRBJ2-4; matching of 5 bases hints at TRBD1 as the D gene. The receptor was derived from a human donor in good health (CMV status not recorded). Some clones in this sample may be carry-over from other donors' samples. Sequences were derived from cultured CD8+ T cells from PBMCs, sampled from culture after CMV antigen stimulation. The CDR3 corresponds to CASSPDVGPDIQYF. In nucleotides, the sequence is TGTGCCAGCAGCCCCGACGTGGGGCCAGATATTCAGTACTTC.